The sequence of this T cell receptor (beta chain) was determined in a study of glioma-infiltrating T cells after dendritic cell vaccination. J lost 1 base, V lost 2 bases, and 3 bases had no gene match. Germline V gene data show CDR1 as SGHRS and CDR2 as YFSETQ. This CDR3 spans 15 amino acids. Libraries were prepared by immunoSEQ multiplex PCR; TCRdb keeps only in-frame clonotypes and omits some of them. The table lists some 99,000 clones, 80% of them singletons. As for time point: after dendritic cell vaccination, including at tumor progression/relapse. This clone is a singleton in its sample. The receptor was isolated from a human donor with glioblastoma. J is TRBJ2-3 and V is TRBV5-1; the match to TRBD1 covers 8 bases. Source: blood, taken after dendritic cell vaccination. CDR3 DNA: TGCGCCAGCAGCTTTACAGGGGGTGGCACAGATACGCAGTATTTT. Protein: CASSFTGGGTDTQYF.